This paragraph reports one T cell receptor beta chain. This clone came up once. Its antigen target is currently unknown. Base qualities are missing; no much larger clone stands one base away. The CDR3 regions of human TCRbeta chains were analyzed by immunosequencing. Regarding the original processing steps: TCRs in the repertoires were compared against a reference library of SARS-CoV-2-specific TCRs that had been generated with the MIRA antigen-specificity platform. Breadth was defined as the fraction of unique TCRs that were SARS-CoV-2-associated, and depth was defined as the fraction of total T cells that were SARS-CoV-2-associated. Using the MIRA data, each spike-specific TCR was mapped to the spike region that the TCR reacts to and placed in a CD4 or CD8 class. Log10-transformed breadth and depth values were compared by one-way ANOVA with Sidak's multiple comparisons tests. TCRdb holds this immuneACCESS table with in-frame rearrangements only. Some clones are missing; in checked studies, unresolved V genes explain under half, and the rest has no known cause. V, J and clone size derive from that table, while D and trimming were established from the DNA sequence. The table for this sample lists around 120,000 clones; roughly nine tenths of them were counted only once. The top ten clones comprise approximately 28% of the sample.

Trimming costs V 1 base and J 2 bases, and their ends lie 11 bases apart. CDR1 and CDR2, looked up from the germline V gene (reference sequence), are SEHNR and FQNEAQ. From cysteine to phenylalanine, the CDR3 is 15 amino acids long. Solely the CDR3 DNA is kept, with 45 bases framed from the first base. Read against the paper, the sample's time point label means: baseline before first vaccination. The vaccinee samples were drawn from two UK trials, COV001 and COV002, one of which was a single-blind randomized controlled phase 2/3 trial testing AZD1222 (ChAdOx1 nCoV-19) in healthy adults. For TCRbeta chain sequencing, PBMC samples were collected from trial participants at day 0 and at day 28 after the second dose. The data belong to a study of T cell responses to AZD1222 COVID-19 vaccine (dated by TCRdb to about 2021). At the level of the whole study: AZD1222 recipients given second doses at about 4 weeks or at about 12 weeks were pooled, since spike-specific TCR depth and breadth were not found to differ between the two schedules. A total of approximately 250 trial participants underwent TCR sequencing, of whom about 200 had received two doses of AZD1222 and some 25 had received two doses of the MenACWY control vaccine. Enrollment into the trials was organized by age into subgroups of 18-55, 56-69 and 70-plus years, and those subgroups contained around 150, 28 and 57 TCR-sequenced participants, respectively.

Overall study outcomes, separate from this receptor: Conclusions about previously exposed vaccinees are limited, since just a handful of AZD1222 recipients were seropositive for SARS-CoV-2 at baseline. Participants were mostly white British, with more females than males. The authors suggested clonal diversity may have been underestimated. Nearly half of unique spike-specific TCRs reportedly recognized epitopes outside regions mutated in the B.1.351 and B.1.1.7 variants. The 56-69-year group was small, and its depth increase did not reach significance, likely because of low power. No day 14 peak-response samples were available, so repertoires were characterized only after the peak T cell response. The whole spike protein was spanned by vaccine-associated CD4 TCRs, and dominant responses were seen in regions 160-218 and 743-854. After two AZD1222 doses, both the breadth and the depth of spike-specific TCRs were significantly higher than at day 0 and than in MenACWY recipients.

This receptor was identified in an adult in good health. In this chain, TRBV7-9 is recombined with TRBJ1-2; D gene: possibly TRBD1, on 6 matching bases. The sample consisted of peripheral blood, taken on day 0 of AZD1222 vaccination. The encoded CDR3 is CASSLGGQQNYGYTF. The DNA is TGTGCCAGCAGCTTAGGCGGACAGCAAAACTATGGCTACACCTTC.